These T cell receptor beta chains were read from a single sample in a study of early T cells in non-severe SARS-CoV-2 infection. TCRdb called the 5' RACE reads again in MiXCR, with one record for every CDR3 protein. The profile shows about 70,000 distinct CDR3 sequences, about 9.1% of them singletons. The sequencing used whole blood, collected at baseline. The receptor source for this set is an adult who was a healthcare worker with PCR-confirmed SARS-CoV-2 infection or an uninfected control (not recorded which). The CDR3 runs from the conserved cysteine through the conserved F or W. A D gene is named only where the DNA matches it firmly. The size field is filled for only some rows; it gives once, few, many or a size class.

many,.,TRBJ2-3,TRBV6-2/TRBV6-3,TGTGCCAGCAGTTCTTCTAGCGGCACAGATACGCAGTATTTT,CASSSSSGTDTQYF
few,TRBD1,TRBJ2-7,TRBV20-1,TGCAGTATACCCGGGACAGGGGTCTACGAGCAGTACTTC,CSIPGTGVYEQYF
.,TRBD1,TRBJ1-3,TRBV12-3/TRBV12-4,TGTGCCAGCAGTTTAGGGACAGGGAGTAACACCATATATTTT,CASSLGTGSNTIYF
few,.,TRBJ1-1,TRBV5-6,TGTGCCAGCAGCTTGGCCCTTGCGACCACTGAAGCTTTCTTT,CASSLALATTEAFF
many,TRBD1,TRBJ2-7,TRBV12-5,TGTGCTAGTGGTTTGGTGAGACAGGGGGCCGGAGCCTACGAGCAGTACTTC,CASGLVRQGAGAYEQYF
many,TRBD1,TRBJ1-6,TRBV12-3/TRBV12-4,TGTGCCAGCAGTCGGGACAGAAATTCACCCCTCCACTTT,CASSRDRNSPLHF
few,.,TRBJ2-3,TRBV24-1,TGTGCCACCAGTGATCCGATGAGTACGCAGTATTTT,CATSDPMSTQYF
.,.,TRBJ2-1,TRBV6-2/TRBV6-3,TGTGCCAGCAGACTAGCCGGAGGTAATGAGCAGTTCTTC,CASRLAGGNEQFF
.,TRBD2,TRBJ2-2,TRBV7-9,TGTGCCAGCAGCGTGGGACTAGCGGGATCCGGGGAGCTGTTTTTT,CASSVGLAGSGELFF
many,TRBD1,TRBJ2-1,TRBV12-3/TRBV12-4,TGTGCCAGCAGGCCGACTAGGGGACAGGGGCACAATGAGCAGTTCTTC,CASRPTRGQGHNEQFF
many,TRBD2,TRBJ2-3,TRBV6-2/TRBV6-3,TGTGCCAGCAGTTACCCGGGACTAGCGTCCCAAGGACGCCCAGATACGCAGTATTTT,CASSYPGLASQGRPDTQYF
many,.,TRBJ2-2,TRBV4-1,TGCGCCAGCAGCAACCACAGGGAGATGGGGAACACCGGGGAGCTGTTTTTT,CASSNHREMGNTGELFF